This TCR beta chain was found in a study of T cells in Graves' hyperthyroidism and ophthalmopathy. TCR beta CDR3 regions were amplified from RNA transcripts. Using the HTBI primer set, a first-round RT-PCR was run on the TCR CDR3. Using its own MiXCR run on the multiplex PCR reads, TCRdb lists one record per CDR3 protein. The data show about 500,000 distinct CDR3 sequences, approximately 15% seen once. Study results and caveats: Ophthalmopathy was predicted by the model a median of roughly 6.7 months ahead of onset. Ophthalmopathy was separated from stable hyperthyroidism by a 13 V-J model.

Germline assignment: CDR1 KGHSH and CDR2 LQKENI. The CDR3 extends over 15 amino acids. V dropped 5 bases and J dropped 3; count of bases not matched to a gene: 7. A note on this clonotype: Its antigen remains unidentified.

The genes are TRBV18 and TRBJ2-7, with 10 bases lining up with TRBD1. The sequenced material came from blood. This sequence originates from a woman aged 18-29 years with Graves' hyperthyroidism. CDR3 protein: CASSDRDRGVYEQYF. CDR3 in DNA: TGTGCCAGCTCAGACCGGGACAGGGGTGTCTACGAGCAGTACTTC.